Described below is a single TCR beta chain sequence and its context. This sample was included in a study of shared clonotypes between healthy human individuals. The CDR3 covers 15 residues. CDR1 SGDLS and CDR2 YYNGEE come from the germline V gene. J was trimmed by 2 bases and V by 8 bases; bases with no gene match: 10. Sequencing was performed with immunoSEQ multiplex PCR; in TCRdb, only in-frame clones are kept and a portion is missing. The sample holds over a million clones, more than 60% seen once. Sample: memory CD4+ T cells sorted from blood. As for subset: CD45RA-negative fraction. The chain recombines TRBV9 with TRBJ2-5; the match to TRBD2 covers 9 bases. The sequence came from a young man in good health. The CDR3 DNA reads TGTGCCAGGGGGGCGCTAGCGGGGTGGCAAGAGACCCAGTACTTC. Encoded protein: CARGALAGWQETQYF.